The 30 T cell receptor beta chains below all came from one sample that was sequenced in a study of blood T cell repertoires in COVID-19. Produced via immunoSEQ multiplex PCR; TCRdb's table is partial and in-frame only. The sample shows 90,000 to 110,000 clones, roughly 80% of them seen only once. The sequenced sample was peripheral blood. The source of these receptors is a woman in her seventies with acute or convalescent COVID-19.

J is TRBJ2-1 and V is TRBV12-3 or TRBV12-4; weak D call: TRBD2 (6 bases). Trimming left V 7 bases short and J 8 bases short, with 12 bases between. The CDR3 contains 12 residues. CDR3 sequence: CASTGLAHEQFF. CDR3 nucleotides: TGTGCCAGCACGGGACTTGCCCATGAGCAGTTCTTC.

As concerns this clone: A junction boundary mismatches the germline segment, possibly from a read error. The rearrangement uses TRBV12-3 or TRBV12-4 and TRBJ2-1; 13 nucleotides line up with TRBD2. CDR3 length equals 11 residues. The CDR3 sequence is CASSPGTSGVF. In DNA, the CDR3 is TGTGCCAGCAGTCCCGGGACTAGCGGGGTCTTC.

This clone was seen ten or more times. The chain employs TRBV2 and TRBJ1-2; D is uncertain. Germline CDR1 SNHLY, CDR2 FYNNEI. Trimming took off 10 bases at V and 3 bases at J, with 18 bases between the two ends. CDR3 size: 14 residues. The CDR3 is CAIVQNTKHYGYTF. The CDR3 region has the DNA TGTGCCATCGTACAGAATACCAAACACTATGGCTACACCTTC.

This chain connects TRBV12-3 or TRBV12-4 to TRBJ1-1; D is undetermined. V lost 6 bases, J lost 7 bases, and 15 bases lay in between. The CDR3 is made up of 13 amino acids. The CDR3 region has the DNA TGTGCCAGCAGACGCGAAGACGGCGGTGAAGCTTTCTTT. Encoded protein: CASRREDGGEAFF.

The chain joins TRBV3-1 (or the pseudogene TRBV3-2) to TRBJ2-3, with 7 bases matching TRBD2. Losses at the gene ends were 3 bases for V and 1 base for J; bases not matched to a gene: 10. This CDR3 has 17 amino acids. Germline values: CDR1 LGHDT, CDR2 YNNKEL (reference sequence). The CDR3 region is CASSQYPGLVGTDTQYF. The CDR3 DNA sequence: TGTGCCAGCAGCCAGTACCCTGGACTAGTCGGCACAGATACGCAGTATTTT.

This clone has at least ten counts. CDR3 protein: CASSQATGTGNTEAFF. The CDR3 DNA reads as TGTGCCAGCAGCCAGGCTACCGGGACAGGGAACACTGAAGCTTTCTTT. The J gene is TRBJ1-1, the V gene TRBV4-2; 8 bases are shared with TRBD1. The CDR3 has 16 amino acids. V lost 3 bases and J lost 1; bases outside the gene matches: 7. Germline V gene sequence: CDR1 LGHNA, CDR2 YNFKEQ.

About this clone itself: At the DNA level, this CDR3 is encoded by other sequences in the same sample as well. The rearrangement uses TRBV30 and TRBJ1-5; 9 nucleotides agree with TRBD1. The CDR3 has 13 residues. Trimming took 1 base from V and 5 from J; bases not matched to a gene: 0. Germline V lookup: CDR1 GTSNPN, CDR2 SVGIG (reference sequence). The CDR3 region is CAWSGDRDQPQHF. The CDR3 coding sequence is TGTGCCTGGAGTGGGGACAGGGATCAGCCCCAGCATTTT.

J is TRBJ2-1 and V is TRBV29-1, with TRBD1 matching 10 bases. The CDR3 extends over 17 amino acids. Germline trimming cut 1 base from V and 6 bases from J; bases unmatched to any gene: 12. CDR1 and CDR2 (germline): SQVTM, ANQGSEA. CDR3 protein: CSVEAPGQGFRTNEQFF. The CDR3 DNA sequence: TGCAGCGTTGAAGCCCCGGGACAGGGGTTTAGGACCAATGAGCAGTTCTTC.

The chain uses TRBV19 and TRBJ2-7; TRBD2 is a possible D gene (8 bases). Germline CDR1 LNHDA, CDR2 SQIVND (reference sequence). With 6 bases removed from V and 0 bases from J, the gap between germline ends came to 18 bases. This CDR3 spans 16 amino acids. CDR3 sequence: CASRNPGGTDSYEQYF. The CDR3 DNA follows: TGTGCCAGTAGAAACCCGGGGGGGACAGACTCCTACGAGCAGTACTTC.

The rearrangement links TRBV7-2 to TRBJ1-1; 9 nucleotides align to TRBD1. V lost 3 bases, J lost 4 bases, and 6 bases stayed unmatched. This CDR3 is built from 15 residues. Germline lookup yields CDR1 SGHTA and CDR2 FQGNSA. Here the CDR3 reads CASSFTGGRSTEAFF. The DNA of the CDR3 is TGTGCCAGCAGCTTCACAGGGGGCCGGAGCACTGAAGCTTTCTTT. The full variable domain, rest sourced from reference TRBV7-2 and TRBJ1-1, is GAGVSQSPSNKVTEKGKDVELRCDPISGHTALYWYRQSLGQGLEFLIYFQGNSAPDKSGLPSDRFSAERTGGSVSTLTIQRTQQEDSAVYLCASSFTGGRSTEAFFGQGTRLTVV.

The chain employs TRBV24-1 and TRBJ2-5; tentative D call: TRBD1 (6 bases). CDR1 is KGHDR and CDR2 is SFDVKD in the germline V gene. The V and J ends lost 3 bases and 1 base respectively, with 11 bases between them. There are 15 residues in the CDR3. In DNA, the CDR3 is TGTGCCACCAGTGATCCGACAGGAGTCCAAGAGACCCAGTACTTC. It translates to CATSDPTGVQETQYF.

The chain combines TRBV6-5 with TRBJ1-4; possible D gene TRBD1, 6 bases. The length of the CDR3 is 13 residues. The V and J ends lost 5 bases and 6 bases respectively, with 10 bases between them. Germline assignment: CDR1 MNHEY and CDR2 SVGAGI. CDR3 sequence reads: CASSLQGDEKLFF. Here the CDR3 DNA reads TGTGCCAGCAGTCTACAGGGAGATGAAAAACTGTTTTTT.

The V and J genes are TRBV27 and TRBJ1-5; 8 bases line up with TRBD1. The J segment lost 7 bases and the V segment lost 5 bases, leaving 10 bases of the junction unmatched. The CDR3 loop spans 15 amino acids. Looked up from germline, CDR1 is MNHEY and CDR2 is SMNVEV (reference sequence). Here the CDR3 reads CASSPRTGTGQPQHF. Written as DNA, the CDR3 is TGTGCCAGCAGTCCCCGGACAGGGACAGGCCAGCCCCAGCATTTT.

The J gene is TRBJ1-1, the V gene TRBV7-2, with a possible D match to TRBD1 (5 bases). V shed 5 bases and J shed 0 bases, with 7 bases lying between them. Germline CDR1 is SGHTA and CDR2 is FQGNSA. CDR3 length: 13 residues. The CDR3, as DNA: TGTGCCAGCAGCGCAGGGATGAACACTGAAGCTTTCTTT. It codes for CASSAGMNTEAFF.

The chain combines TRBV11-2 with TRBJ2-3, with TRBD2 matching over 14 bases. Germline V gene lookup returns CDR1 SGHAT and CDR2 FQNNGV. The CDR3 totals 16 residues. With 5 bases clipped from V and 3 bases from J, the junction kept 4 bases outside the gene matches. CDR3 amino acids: CASSRTSGGLTDTQYF. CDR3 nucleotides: TGTGCCAGCAGCAGGACTAGCGGGGGGTTAACAGATACGCAGTATTTT.

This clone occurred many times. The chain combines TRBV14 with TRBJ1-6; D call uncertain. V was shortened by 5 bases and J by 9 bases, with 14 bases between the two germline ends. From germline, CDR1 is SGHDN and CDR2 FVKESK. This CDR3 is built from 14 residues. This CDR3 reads CASSFGRRSSPLHF. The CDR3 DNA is TGTGCCAGCAGCTTCGGCCGCCGGAGTTCACCCCTCCACTTT.

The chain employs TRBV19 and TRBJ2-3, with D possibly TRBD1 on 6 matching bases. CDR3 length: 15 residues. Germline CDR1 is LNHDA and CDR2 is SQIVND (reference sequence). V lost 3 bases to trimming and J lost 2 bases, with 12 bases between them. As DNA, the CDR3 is TGTGCCAGTAGTATTAGAGCAGGGGCCACAGATACGCAGTATTTT. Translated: CASSIRAGATDTQYF. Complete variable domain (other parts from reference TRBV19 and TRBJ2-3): DGGITQSPKYLFRKEGQNVTLSCEQNLNHDAMYWYRQDPGQGLRLIYYSQIVNDFQKGDIAEGYSVSREKKESFPLTVTSAQKNPTAFYLCASSIRAGATDTQYFGPGTRLTVL.

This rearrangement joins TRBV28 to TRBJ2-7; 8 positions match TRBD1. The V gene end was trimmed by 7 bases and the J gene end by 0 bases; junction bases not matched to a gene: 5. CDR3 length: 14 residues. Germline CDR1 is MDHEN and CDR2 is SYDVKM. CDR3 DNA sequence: TGTGCCAGCACCAGGACAGGGCGCTCCTACGAGCAGTACTTC. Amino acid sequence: CASTRTGRSYEQYF.

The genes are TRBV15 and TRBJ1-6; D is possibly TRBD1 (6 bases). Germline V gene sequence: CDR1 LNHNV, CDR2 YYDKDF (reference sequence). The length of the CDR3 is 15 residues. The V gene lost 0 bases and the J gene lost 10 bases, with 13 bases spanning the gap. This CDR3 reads CATSREGGQDSPLHF. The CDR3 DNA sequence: TGTGCCACCAGCAGAGAGGGGGGGCAGGACTCACCCCTCCACTTT. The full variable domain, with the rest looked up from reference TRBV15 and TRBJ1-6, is DAMVIQNPRYQVTQFGKPVTLSCSQTLNHNVMYWYQQKSSQAPKLLFHYYDKDFNNEADTPDNFQSRRPNTSFCFLDIRSPGLGDTAMYLCATSREGGQDSPLHFGNGTRLTVT.

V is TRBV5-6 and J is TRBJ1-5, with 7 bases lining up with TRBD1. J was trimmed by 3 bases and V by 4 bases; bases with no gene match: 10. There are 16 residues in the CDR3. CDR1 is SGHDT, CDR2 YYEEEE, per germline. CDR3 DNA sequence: TGTGCCAGCAGCACCTTAGGGGGCATGGACAATCAGCCCCAGCATTTT. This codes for CASSTLGGMDNQPQHF. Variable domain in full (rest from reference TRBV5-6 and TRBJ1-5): DAGVTQSPTHLIKTRGQQVTLRCSPKSGHDTVSWYQQALGQGPQFIFQYYEEEERQRGNFPDRFSGHQFPNYSSELNVNALLLGDSALYLCASSTLGGMDNQPQHFGDGTRLSIL.

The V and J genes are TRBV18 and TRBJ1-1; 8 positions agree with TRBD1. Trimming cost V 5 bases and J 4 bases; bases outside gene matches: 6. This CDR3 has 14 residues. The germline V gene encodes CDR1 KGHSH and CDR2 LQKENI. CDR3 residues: CASSTGGITTEAFF. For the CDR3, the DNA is TGTGCCAGCTCAACAGGGGGAATTACCACTGAAGCTTTCTTT.

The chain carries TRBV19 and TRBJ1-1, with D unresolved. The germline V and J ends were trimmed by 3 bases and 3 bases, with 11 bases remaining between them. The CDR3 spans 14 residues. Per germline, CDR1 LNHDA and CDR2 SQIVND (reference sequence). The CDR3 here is CASSIYAGYTEAFF. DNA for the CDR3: TGTGCCAGTAGTATCTATGCGGGGTACACTGAAGCTTTCTTT.

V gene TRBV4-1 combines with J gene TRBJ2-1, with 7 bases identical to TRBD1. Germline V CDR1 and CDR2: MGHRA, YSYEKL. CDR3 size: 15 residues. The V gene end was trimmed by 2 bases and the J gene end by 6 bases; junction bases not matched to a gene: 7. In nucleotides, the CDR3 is TGCGCCAGCAGCCAATACAGGGGAAGGGGCAATGAGCAGTTCTTC. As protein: CASSQYRGRGNEQFF.

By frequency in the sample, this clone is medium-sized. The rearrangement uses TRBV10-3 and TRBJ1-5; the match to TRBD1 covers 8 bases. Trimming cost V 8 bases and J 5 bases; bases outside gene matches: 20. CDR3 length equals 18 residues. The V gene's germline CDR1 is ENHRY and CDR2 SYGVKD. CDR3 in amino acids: CAIGGGQGAGGGYQPQHF. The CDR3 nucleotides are TGTGCCATCGGTGGAGGGCAGGGGGCTGGGGGTGGATATCAGCCCCAGCATTTT.

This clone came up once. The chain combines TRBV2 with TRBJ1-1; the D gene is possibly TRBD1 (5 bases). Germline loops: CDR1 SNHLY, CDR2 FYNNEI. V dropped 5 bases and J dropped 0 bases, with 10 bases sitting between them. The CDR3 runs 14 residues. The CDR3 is CASSSQGMNTEAFF. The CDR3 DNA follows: TGTGCCAGCAGTTCCCAGGGTATGAACACTGAAGCTTTCTTT.

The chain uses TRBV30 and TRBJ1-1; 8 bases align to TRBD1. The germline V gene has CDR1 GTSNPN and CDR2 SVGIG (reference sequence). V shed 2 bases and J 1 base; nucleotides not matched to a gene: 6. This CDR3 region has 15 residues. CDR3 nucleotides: TGTGCCTGGAGTCTCCGGGACAGGAAGAACACTGAAGCTTTCTTT. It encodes CAWSLRDRKNTEAFF. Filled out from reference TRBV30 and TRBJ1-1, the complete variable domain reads SQTIHQWPATLVQPVGSPLSLECTVEGTSNPNLYWYRQAAGRGLQLLFYSVGIGQISSEVPQNLSASRPQDRQFILSSKKLLLSDSGFYLCAWSLRDRKNTEAFFGQGTRLTVV.

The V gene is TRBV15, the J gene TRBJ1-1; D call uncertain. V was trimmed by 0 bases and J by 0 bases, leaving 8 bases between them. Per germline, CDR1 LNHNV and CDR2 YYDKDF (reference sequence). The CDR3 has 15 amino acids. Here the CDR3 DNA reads TGTGCCACCAGCAGAGATGACTTTCTGAACACTGAAGCTTTCTTT. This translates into CATSRDDFLNTEAFF.

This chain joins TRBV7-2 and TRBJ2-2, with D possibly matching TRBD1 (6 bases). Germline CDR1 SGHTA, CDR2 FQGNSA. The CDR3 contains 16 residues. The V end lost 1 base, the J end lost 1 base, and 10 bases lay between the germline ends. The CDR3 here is CASSLDGGLNTGELFF. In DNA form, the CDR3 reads TGTGCCAGCAGCTTAGATGGGGGCCTGAACACCGGGGAGCTGTTTTTT.

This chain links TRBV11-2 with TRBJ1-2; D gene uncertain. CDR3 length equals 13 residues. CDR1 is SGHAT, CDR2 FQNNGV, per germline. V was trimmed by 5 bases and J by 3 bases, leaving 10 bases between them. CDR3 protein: CASSPGPYYGYTF. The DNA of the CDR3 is TGTGCCAGCAGCCCTGGGCCCTACTATGGCTACACCTTC.

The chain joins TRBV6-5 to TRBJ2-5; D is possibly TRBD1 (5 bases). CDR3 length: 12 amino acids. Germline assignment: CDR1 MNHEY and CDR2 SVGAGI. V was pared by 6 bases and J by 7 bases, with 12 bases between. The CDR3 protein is CASSRQLGTQYF. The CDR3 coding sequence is TGTGCCAGCAGCCGACAGCTAGGGACCCAGTACTTC.